These T cell receptor beta chains were read from a single sample in a study of blood T cell repertoires in COVID-19. Data came from immunoSEQ multiplex PCR; TCRdb stores just in-frame clones and leaves some out. In the table there are 250,000 or so clones, 83% of which are singletons. Sequencing was done on a sample of PBMCs or T cells enriched from blood (not recorded which). The receptor source for this set is a woman between 35 and 50 years old who had been exposed to COVID-19. The CDR3 runs from the conserved cysteine through the conserved F or W. D genes are given only for firm matches. Part of the rows lack a size; the others show once, few, many or a class for expanded clones.

j_call clone_size v_call d_call cdr3_nt cdr3_aa
TRBJ1-6 NA TRBV5-1 TRBD1 TGCGCCAGCAGCTTAGACACAGGGGGCGATTCACCCCTCCACTTT CASSLDTGGDSPLHF
TRBJ2-7 NA TRBV7-6 NA TGTGCCAGTCAAGGAACAGCCTACGAGCAGTACTTC CASQGTAYEQYF
TRBJ1-4 once TRBV20-1 NA TGCAGTGCTAGTGGACAGATCGAAAAACTGTTTTTT CSASGQIEKLFF
TRBJ2-2 NA TRBV5-1 NA TGCGCCAGCAGCCCCGGGGTGGCCGGGGAGCTGTTTTTT CASSPGVAGELFF
TRBJ1-5 NA TRBV6-6 TRBD1 TGTGCCAGCAAGACAGGGCTTGACCAGCCCCAGCATTTT CASKTGLDQPQHF
TRBJ2-7 NA TRBV2 NA TGTGCCATCGTGGACAGTCGCTACGAGCAGTACTTC CAIVDSRYEQYF
TRBJ2-1 NA TRBV3-1/TRBV3-2 TRBD2 TGTGCCAGCAGCCCATTAGCGGGGGGGTACAATGAGCAGTTCTTC CASSPLAGGYNEQFF
TRBJ1-2 NA TRBV5-4 NA TGTGCCAGCAGTCCTGAGACACGCAACTATGGCTACACCTTC CASSPETRNYGYTF
TRBJ1-4 NA TRBV10-3 TRBD1 TGTGCCTCTCGCCCCGGACAGGGGGACGAAAAACTGTTTTTT CASRPGQGDEKLFF
TRBJ2-7 many TRBV19 TRBD2 TGTGCCAGTATCTGGTCGATGATAGCGGGGGGCCCCTCCTACGAGCAGTACTTC CASIWSMIAGGPSYEQYF
TRBJ1-5 few TRBV18 NA TGTGCCAGCACCCGGGGGGCTGAGGGCAATCAGCCCCAGCATTTT CASTRGAEGNQPQHF
TRBJ1-2 NA TRBV27 TRBD1 TGTGCCAGCAGTTCTCCCGGGACAGGCTACTATGGCTACACCTTC CASSSPGTGYYGYTF
TRBJ2-7 NA TRBV6-1 TRBD2 TGTGCCAGCAGTGAGGGGCGGGGGTTCTCCTACGAGCAGTACTTC CASSEGRGFSYEQYF
TRBJ2-7 NA TRBV18 TRBD1 TGTGCCAGCTCACCGCGGACAGGGGCCACCTACGAGCAGTACTTC CASSPRTGATYEQYF
TRBJ2-3 NA TRBV11-3 NA TGTGCCAGCAGCTTAGGGGCCGGGACTGCTTCTAGCACAGATACGCAGTATTTT CASSLGAGTASSTDTQYF
TRBJ2-1 NA TRBV7-2 TRBD2 TGTGCCAGCAGCTTAGCCCTAGCGGGGGACAATGAGCAGTTCTTC CASSLALAGDNEQFF
TRBJ1-1 NA TRBV12-5 TRBD1 TGTGCTAGTGGTTTGACTCGGACAGGCGAAGCTTTCTTT CASGLTRTGEAFF
TRBJ1-5 NA TRBV11-2 NA TGTGCCAGCAGCTTAGGCCGCGGGGGCAATCAGCCCCAGCATTTT CASSLGRGGNQPQHF
TRBJ1-3 NA TRBV19 TRBD1 TGTGCCAGTAGTATAGCAGGGGGCGCGAGAGGAAACACCATATATTTT CASSIAGGARGNTIYF
TRBJ1-3 many TRBV6-1 TRBD1 TGTGCCAGCAGTGATACGGACAGGCTCGGAAACACCATATATTTT CASSDTDRLGNTIYF
TRBJ1-2 NA TRBV19 NA TGTGCCAGTACCCAGACCCCCCAGGGATTCTATGGCTACACCTTC CASTQTPQGFYGYTF